This section outlines one T cell receptor (beta chain) sequence together with its context. This clonotype was picked up many times. The antigen this receptor binds is unknown. No base qualities exist here, and no much larger clone lies one base off it. There are 13 amino acids in the CDR3, from cysteine to phenylalanine inclusive. Only the CDR3 DNA stays, 39 bases, in frame from base 1. CDR1 SQVTM and CDR2 ANQGSEA were looked up in the germline V gene. Cut back by 6 bases and 4 bases, the V and J ends lie 12 bases apart. The sample belongs to a study of blood T cells in healthy people across ages (dated by TCRdb to the mid-2010s). Concerning the study at large: In model experiments, template switching captured roughly one uniquely barcoded TCR beta cDNA molecule for every two T cells. Age-related changes in TCR beta repertoire diversity were measured in the study by deep sequencing normalized with unique cDNA molecular identifiers. The donors were divided into four age groups: young (average roughly 17 years), middle-aged (approximately 42), aged (about 60) and long-lived (82). To avoid experimental bias, donors of different ages were spread randomly across the sequencing lanes. For two donors (one aged 18 to 29 and one aged 80 or older), the study analyzed two additional independent replicas of 1 million unique cDNA reads from the same blood draw.

Study-wide findings and limitations: Estimates of total diversity based on one million sequenced T cells were regarded as lower bounds and as underestimates. The percentage of naive T cells measured by flow cytometry correlated strongly with observed TCR beta diversity. The long-lived group showed more naive CD4+ T cells, fewer expanded clones and increased TCR diversity than the aged group, suggesting age selection. Bulk unsorted PBMC profiling prevented conclusive comparison of naive and antigen-experienced compartments. As age increased, observed TCR beta diversity per million T cells dropped in a roughly linear way, and a significant reduction was already evident by age about 40. Because donor CMV infection status was unknown, age-related changes in expanded clonotypes were potentially confounded.

The donors were roughly 39 Caucasian individuals from Russia, aged 6 to 90 years, who were systemically healthy. About 10 milliliters of peripheral blood were collected from each donor into EDTA-treated Vacutainer tubes. PBMCs were isolated by Ficoll-Paque density-gradient centrifugation, with at least 6 million obtained per sample. Total RNA, at least 6 micrograms per sample, was extracted from PBMCs with Trizol reagent. For every donor, an aliquot of PBMCs went through flow cytometry to measure the percentages of naive CD45RAhigh/CD27high T cells. The library was generated by 5' RACE. The sequencer listed for this sample is Illumina HiSeq 2500. A second 7 to 11 cycle PCR used a sample-barcoded 5' primer and a J-beta primer mix. Each TCR beta cDNA molecule received a unique molecular identifier from a template-switch 5' adaptor carrying 12 random nucleotides. Each sample yielded at least 2.5 million CDR3-containing paired-end reads. All of the RNA was converted into first-strand cDNA using the Mint cDNA synthesis kit, with a TRBC-specific oligonucleotide serving as the primer. Following uracil-DNA glycosylase treatment, all cDNA underwent a first 18-cycle PCR with the universal primers M1SS and BC2_uni_R. In the paper's pipeline: For normalization, 1 million high-quality reads, each with a distinct molecular identifier, were randomly selected from each sample. Reads sharing molecular identifiers were discarded rather than binned into consensus sequences. CDR3 identification, clonotype clustering and error correction used MiTCR with a Q25 quality threshold and the strictest error-elimination algorithm. A nonparametric unseen species model with Euler transformation was used to estimate lower-bound total TCR beta diversity. The public reads were quality trimmed at Q25 with fastp and then assembled into clones with MiXCR by TCRdb, keeping productive beta chains. Each record represents a unique CDR3 protein, reported with the most common genes and DNA among its rows. TCRdb's processing, not the study's, gives the V and J calls here. Across this sample there are about 290,000 distinct CDR3 sequences, with around 30% seen only once. Roughly 30% of the sample rests with the top ten.

The sequencing sample was made of blood. This receptor was identified in a woman in her 70s in good health. The V gene is TRBV29-1 and the J gene is TRBJ1-4; matching of 5 bases hints at TRBD1 as the D gene. The CDR3 region has the sequence CSVLRDGNEKLFF. The nucleotides read TGCAGCGTGCTCCGGGACGGTAATGAAAAACTGTTTTTT.